This entry lists 23 T cell receptor beta chains sequenced from one sample in a study of identical twins. TCRdb ran MiXCR on the 5' RACE reads and lists one entry per CDR3 protein. Of 150,000 or so distinct CDR3 sequences listed, roughly 3.5% are singletons. Sequencing was performed on memory T cells sorted from blood. Receptors originate from a man younger than 30 in good health.

Ten or more counts support this clonotype. J is TRBJ1-6 and V is TRBV12-3 or TRBV12-4, with TRBD1 matching 7 bases. There are 13 residues in the CDR3. Trimming at V came to 7 bases and at J to 6 bases, leaving 3 bases not matched to a gene. In DNA form, the CDR3 reads TGTGCCAGCAAGGGGGCGCGTAATTCACCCCTCCACTTT. Translating gives CASKGARNSPLHF.

This clonotype was observed many times. The V gene is TRBV9, the J gene TRBJ2-7; no definite D call. Trimming left V 2 bases short and J 2 bases short, with 11 bases between. Per the germline V gene, CDR1 is SGDLS and CDR2 is YYNGEE. The CDR3 is 14 amino acids. CDR3 protein: CASSVGPTAYEQYF. CDR3 nucleotides: TGTGCCAGCAGCGTGGGCCCTACTGCCTACGAGCAGTACTTC.

The genes are TRBV6-1 and TRBJ2-4; D remains unclear. Germline V gives CDR1 MNHNS, CDR2 SASEGT. V dropped 3 bases and J dropped 0 bases, with 9 bases sitting between them. This CDR3 is 15 amino acids long. CDR3 residues: CASSDPRAAKNIQYF. The DNA of the CDR3 is TGTGCCAGCAGTGACCCCCGGGCAGCCAAAAACATTCAGTACTTC.

At least ten counts were recorded for this clonotype. The rearrangement joins TRBV2 to TRBJ1-2; no clear D. The CDR3 is made up of 13 amino acids. With 6 bases removed from V and 2 bases from J, the gap between germline ends came to 10 bases. The V gene's germline CDR1 is SNHLY and CDR2 FYNNEI. The CDR3 region has the DNA TGTGCCAGCAGGGACGACAAGAACTATGGCTACACCTTC. It translates to CASRDDKNYGYTF.

On this clonotype itself: A much larger clone is a single base away; this may be a read error. The chain carries TRBV7-9 and TRBJ2-5; D is uncertain. V was pared by 5 bases and J by 4 bases, with 11 bases between. CDR1 is SEHNR, CDR2 FQNEAQ, per germline (reference sequence). The CDR3 is 13 residues long. The CDR3: CASSPPLIETQYF. DNA of the CDR3: TGTGCCAGCAGCCCGCCTTTGATAGAGACCCAGTACTTC.

This clonotype was counted at least ten times. V is TRBV20-1 and J is TRBJ2-3, with D possibly matching TRBD1 (8 bases). The CDR3 totals 16 residues. The germline V and J ends were trimmed by 4 bases and 5 bases, with 22 bases remaining between them. Per the germline V gene, CDR1 is DFQATT and CDR2 is SNEGSKA (reference sequence). DNA of the CDR3: TGCAGTGCTACCCAGTCCAGGGGGCGCGGGGGAGATACGCAGTATTTT. Protein: CSATQSRGRGGDTQYF.

The sample holds a few counts of this clonotype. The chain recombines TRBV18 with TRBJ1-5; D unclear. Germline V CDR1 and CDR2: KGHSH, LQKENI. This CDR3 has 13 amino acids. V was pared by 3 bases and J by 3 bases, with 6 bases between. The CDR3 region has the DNA TGTGCCAGCTCACCTGAGTACAATCAGCCCCAGCATTTT. Its translation is CASSPEYNQPQHF.

This clonotype was seen many times. V is TRBV2 and J is TRBJ2-4, with 10 bases identical to TRBD1. In germline, CDR1 is SNHLY, CDR2 FYNNEI. The CDR3 contains 15 residues. The J segment lost 7 bases and the V segment lost 0 bases, leaving 3 bases of the junction unmatched. DNA for the CDR3: TGTGCCAGCAGTGAAGCGCCGGGACAGGGGAACATTCAGTACTTC. The encoded protein is CASSEAPGQGNIQYF.

This clonotype was found a few times. The chain couples TRBV10-1 to TRBJ2-5, with TRBD1 matching over 9 bases. The CDR3 has 15 residues. Trimming took 5 bases from V and 5 from J; bases not matched to a gene: 9. Germline CDR1 WNHNN, CDR2 SYGVQD (reference sequence). CDR3 DNA sequence: TGCGCCAGCAGTAGAGACAGGGGGGTGTTCGAGACCCAGTACTTC. Translated: CASSRDRGVFETQYF.

This clonotype has a count of ten or more. This chain joins TRBV10-1 and TRBJ2-2; D is perhaps TRBD1 or TRBD2 (5 bases each). Germline V gene sequence: CDR1 WNHNN, CDR2 SYGVQD (reference sequence). V lost 0 bases, J lost 5 bases, and 10 bases lay in between. The CDR3 has 15 amino acids. The CDR3: CASSESVWGTGELFF. CDR3 nucleotide sequence: TGCGCCAGCAGTGAGTCGGTTTGGGGGACCGGGGAGCTGTTTTTT.

In its sample, this clonotype was seen many times. The chain employs TRBV6-5 and TRBJ2-7; TRBD2 might be the D (6 bases). The V and J ends lost 2 bases and 2 bases respectively, with 25 bases between them. The CDR3 runs to 19 residues. Germline V gene data show CDR1 as MNHEY and CDR2 as SVGAGI. The CDR3 coding sequence is TGTGCCAGCAGTTACCGGAGCCCGGTGAAGGGACTGGACCCCTACGAGCAGTACTTC. It codes for CASSYRSPVKGLDPYEQYF.

This clonotype was recorded many times. This chain links TRBV13 with TRBJ2-1, with 9 bases identical to TRBD1. V trimming: 2 bases; J trimming: 7 bases; junction bases outside the gene matches: 6. Germline assignment: CDR1 PRHDT and CDR2 FYEKMQ (reference sequence). The CDR3 consists of 15 residues. The CDR3 protein is CASSLYRGLANEQFF. The CDR3 nucleotides read TGTGCCAGCAGCTTATACAGGGGGCTCGCTAATGAGCAGTTCTTC. Together with reference TRBV13 and TRBJ2-1, the CDR3 gives the full variable domain: AAGVIQSPRHLIKEKRETATLKCYPIPRHDTVYWYQQGPGQDPQFLISFYEKMQSDKGSIPDRFSAQQFSDYHSELNMSSLELGDSALYFCASSLYRGLANEQFFGPGTRLTVL.

This clonotype was seen ten or more times. The rearrangement links TRBV6-1 to TRBJ1-1; 7 bases line up with TRBD1. CDR1 and CDR2 (germline): MNHNS, SASEGT. The CDR3 is 14 residues long. J gave up 3 bases and V 1 base, and 2 bases lay outside the gene matches. The DNA of the CDR3 is TGTGCCAGCAGTGAAGGGGGACAGTACACTGAAGCTTTCTTT. Translation: CASSEGGQYTEAFF.

The table lists this clonotype with many counts. The rearrangement links TRBV4-2 to TRBJ2-1; TRBD2 matches at 7 bases. After removal of 4 bases from V and 8 bases from J, the junction contained 8 bases not matched to a gene. The germline gives CDR1 LGHNA, CDR2 YNFKEQ. CDR3 size: 14 residues. CDR3 bases: TGTGCCAGCAGCCCCGGGACTATAGGTGATGAGCAGTTCTTC. Protein sequence: CASSPGTIGDEQFF.

This clonotype was seen more than once but under ten times. This chain connects TRBV5-6 to TRBJ1-5, with D unresolved. Germline V gives CDR1 SGHDT, CDR2 YYEEEE. This CDR3 region has 16 residues. Trimming removed 0 bases at V and 0 bases at J, with 10 bases between. The CDR3 bases are TGTGCCAGCAGCTTGGGAGGGATACTTAGCAATCAGCCCCAGCATTTT. This encodes CASSLGGILSNQPQHF.

At least ten counts were recorded for this clonotype. The chain is built from TRBV7-2 and TRBJ2-1, with D possibly being TRBD2 (6 bases). Trimming left V 3 bases short and J 8 bases short, with 17 bases between. Germline CDR1 reads SGHTA; CDR2 reads FQGNSA. CDR3 length: 15 residues. DNA of the CDR3: TGTGCCAGCAGCTTGGGGGGACCTACCGCCGATGAGCAGTTCTTC. Residues: CASSLGGPTADEQFF.

The chain has TRBV15 and TRBJ2-5; D is possibly TRBD1 or TRBD2 (5 bases each). CDR1 is LNHNV, CDR2 YYDKDF, per germline (reference sequence). This CDR3 comprises 15 residues. The V end was cut by 3 bases, the J end by 2 bases, with 13 bases between. The CDR3 spells CATSRDMGPQETQYF. In nucleotides, the CDR3 is TGTGCCACCAGCAGGGACATGGGACCACAAGAGACCCAGTACTTC.

This clonotype occurred many times. DNA for the CDR3: TGCAGCGTGCTCCGGGACAGGGTCAGGGGGGGCTATGGCTACACCTTC. Translated: CSVLRDRVRGGYGYTF. This chain connects TRBV29-1 to TRBJ1-2; TRBD1 agrees at 9 bases. J gave up 4 bases and V 6 bases, and 15 bases lay outside the gene matches. The CDR3 consists of 16 residues. Per the germline V gene, CDR1 is SQVTM and CDR2 is ANQGSEA. Variable domain in full (rest from reference TRBV29-1 and TRBJ1-2): SAVISQKPSRDICQRGTSLTIQCQVDSQVTMMFWYRQQPGQSLTLIATANQGSEATYESGFVIDKFPISRPNLTFSTLTVSNMSPEDSSIYLCSVLRDRVRGGYGYTFGSGTRLTVV.

This rearrangement joins TRBV7-2 to TRBJ2-3; a possible D gene is TRBD2 (5 bases). Germline CDR1 is SGHTA and CDR2 is FQGNSA. The ends were cut back, 2 bases at V and 6 bases at J, with 9 bases in the middle. The CDR3 sequence is 13 residues long. The CDR3 DNA reads TGTGCCAGCAGCTTACCCGGACTTGATACGCAGTATTTT. It translates to CASSLPGLDTQYF.

This clonotype appeared many times. The genes are TRBV24-1 and TRBJ2-5, with 7 nucleotides matching TRBD1. The CDR3 has 16 residues. V was pared by 7 bases and J by 2 bases, with 12 bases of the junction left unmatched. Per the germline V gene, CDR1 is KGHDR and CDR2 is SFDVKD. CDR3 in amino acids: CATSKQGSGKQETQYF. The DNA of the CDR3 is TGTGCCACCAGCAAACAGGGGAGTGGGAAGCAAGAGACCCAGTACTTC.

There are many counts of this clonotype. The rearrangement joins TRBV5-1 to TRBJ2-3; D unclear. Germline V gene sequence: CDR1 SGHRS, CDR2 YFSETQ. V gave up 4 bases and J gave up 0 bases, with 9 bases separating them. This CDR3 region has 14 residues. CDR3 sequence (DNA): TGCGCCAGCAGCCCTGAGACTAGCACAGATACGCAGTATTTT. Translation gives CASSPETSTDTQYF. The variable domain in full, completed from reference TRBV5-1 and TRBJ2-3, reads KAGVTQTPRYLIKTRGQQVTLSCSPISGHRSVSWYQQTPGQGLQFLFEYFSETQRNKGNFPGRFSGRQFSNSRSEMNVSTLELGDSALYLCASSPETSTDTQYFGPGTRLTVL.

In this sample, this clonotype turned up many times. The chain combines TRBV20-1 with TRBJ2-1; 8 bases align to TRBD2. The CDR3 has 14 amino acids. V lost 2 bases and J lost 4; bases outside the gene matches: 4. Germline V gene lookup returns CDR1 DFQATT and CDR2 SNEGSKA (reference sequence). CDR3 protein: CSARPASGYNEQFF. The CDR3 DNA follows: TGCAGTGCTAGACCCGCTAGCGGGTACAATGAGCAGTTCTTC.

The chain uses TRBV30 and TRBJ2-2; D gene ambiguous. Germline lookup yields CDR1 GTSNPN and CDR2 SVGIG (reference sequence). CDR3 length: 15 amino acids. Deletions cut 4 bases from V and 0 bases from J, with 12 bases between. As DNA, the CDR3 is TGTGCCTGGACCTCACAGTCCTCGAACACCGGGGAGCTGTTTTTT. This translates into CAWTSQSSNTGELFF.